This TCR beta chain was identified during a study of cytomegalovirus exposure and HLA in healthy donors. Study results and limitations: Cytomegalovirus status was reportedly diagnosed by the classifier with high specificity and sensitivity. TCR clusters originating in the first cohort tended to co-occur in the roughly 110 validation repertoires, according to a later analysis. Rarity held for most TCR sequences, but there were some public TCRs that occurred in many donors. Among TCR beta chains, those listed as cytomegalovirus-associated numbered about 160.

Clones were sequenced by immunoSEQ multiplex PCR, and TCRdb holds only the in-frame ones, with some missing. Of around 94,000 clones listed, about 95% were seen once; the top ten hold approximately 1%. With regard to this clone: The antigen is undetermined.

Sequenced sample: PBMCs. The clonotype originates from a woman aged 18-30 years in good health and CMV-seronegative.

Here the CDR3 DNA reads TGTGCCAGTACCCGGGACAGGTCGTCCGGGGAGCTGTTTTTT. This encodes CASTRDRSSGELFF. The chain employs TRBV19 and TRBJ2-2; 8 bases align to TRBD1. J was trimmed by 6 bases and V by 7 bases; bases with no gene match: 7. The CDR3 loop spans 14 amino acids. Germline loops: CDR1 LNHDA, CDR2 SQIVND (reference sequence).